This passage covers 17 T cell receptor beta chains from one sample sequenced in a study of cytomegalovirus exposure and HLA in healthy donors listed by TCRdb under 2017. The library was obtained by the immunoSEQ multiplex PCR assay. For the multiplex PCR, a mixture combining 60 forward primers for TCR Vbeta segments and 13 reverse primers for TCR Jbeta segments was used. TCRdb took over this immuneACCESS table, retaining in-frame rearrangements with V and J assigned. Such tables are incomplete; in checked studies, under half of the missing clones stem from an unresolved V gene, and the remainder is unexplained. The sample table records 100,000 or so clones; around 80% of these occur just once. The ten top clones hold around 8.2% of the sample. Sequencing was carried out using PBMCs. These TCRs come from a man in his forties or fifties in good health and CMV-seropositive.

The chain recombines TRBV9 with TRBJ1-1, with 8 bases identical to TRBD1. Germline V CDR1 and CDR2: SGDLS, YYNGEE. With V trimmed by 3 bases and J by 1 base, 8 bases remained unmatched. CDR3 length: 16 amino acids. The CDR3 DNA follows: TGTGCCAGCAGCGCGCTCATTGGACAGGGGAACACTGAAGCTTTCTTT. The encoded protein is CASSALIGQGNTEAFF.

This chain uses TRBV7-9 with TRBJ1-2; TRBD1 matches at 10 bases. The CDR3 covers 15 residues. Per germline, CDR1 SEHNR and CDR2 FQNEAQ (reference sequence). V lost 3 bases and J lost 8; bases outside the gene matches: 9. CDR3 sequence reads: CASSFLLGQGRGYTF. The CDR3 region has the DNA TGTGCCAGCAGCTTCCTACTGGGACAGGGGAGAGGCTACACCTTC.

This sequence joins TRBV29-1 and TRBJ1-1; a weak D match, TRBD1 (5 bases). Trimming took off 3 bases at V and 0 bases at J, with 11 bases between the two ends. CDR3 length: 14 residues. Germline CDR1 is SQVTM and CDR2 is ANQGSEA. The DNA for the CDR3 is TGCAGCGTTGACAGGGATGGTCTGAACACTGAAGCTTTCTTT. This gives the protein CSVDRDGLNTEAFF.

The genes are TRBV15 and TRBJ2-1, with TRBD2 matching over 7 bases. CDR1 is LNHNV and CDR2 is YYDKDF in the germline V gene (reference sequence). The CDR3 covers 15 residues. Losses at the gene ends were 3 bases for V and 3 bases for J; bases not matched to a gene: 5. The CDR3 sequence: CATSRESGVYNEQFF. CDR3 sequence (DNA): TGTGCCACCAGCAGGGAAAGCGGGGTCTACAATGAGCAGTTCTTC.

The table lists this clone with a few counts. The V and J genes are TRBV6-5 and TRBJ2-3, with 8 bases lining up with TRBD1. The J segment lost 4 bases and the V segment lost 0 bases, leaving 6 bases of the junction unmatched. This CDR3 is 16 amino acids long. Germline V gene lookup returns CDR1 MNHEY and CDR2 SVGAGI. The chain's CDR3 is CASSYSGTGFADTQYF. CDR3 nucleotide sequence: TGTGCCAGCAGTTACTCGGGGACAGGATTTGCAGATACGCAGTATTTT.

This rearrangement joins TRBV7-8 to TRBJ2-1, with a weak D call TRBD1 (6 bases). Trimming stripped 2 bases from V and 0 bases from J, with 17 bases between. The germline gives CDR1 SGHVS, CDR2 FQNEAQ. The CDR3 extends over 18 amino acids. The CDR3 protein is CASSLIARTAYSYNEQFF. The CDR3 nucleotides are TGTGCCAGCAGCTTAATTGCCAGGACAGCCTACTCCTACAATGAGCAGTTCTTC.

This clone was found once. This chain links TRBV11-3 with TRBJ2-1; D unclear. The germline gives CDR1 SGHNT, CDR2 YENEEA. This CDR3 is built from 15 residues. Trimming left V 5 bases short and J 6 bases short, with 17 bases between. CDR3 amino acids: CASSPTSLLGNEQFF. In nucleotides, the CDR3 is TGTGCCAGCAGCCCTACCTCTCTCCTTGGCAATGAGCAGTTCTTC. The complete variable domain, with remaining parts taken from reference TRBV11-3 and TRBJ2-1, reads EAGVVQSPRYKIIEKKQPVAFWCNPISGHNTLYWYLQNLGQGPELLIRYENEEAVDDSQLPKDRFSAERLKGVDSTLKIQPAELGDSAVYLCASSPTSLLGNEQFFGPGTRLTVL.

This sequence joins TRBV9 and TRBJ1-1, with D possibly matching TRBD1 (6 bases). Trimming removed 5 bases at V and 7 bases at J, with 21 bases between. Germline loops: CDR1 SGDLS, CDR2 YYNGEE. The CDR3 runs to 15 residues. CDR3 DNA: TGTGCCAGCAGTTTAGGGCCAGCAGGGGCACTTGAAGCTTTCTTT. This gives the protein CASSLGPAGALEAFF. The variable domain in full, with the rest retrieved from reference TRBV9 and TRBJ1-1, is DSGVTQTPKHLITATGQRVTLRCSPRSGDLSVYWYQQSLDQGLQFLIQYYNGEERAKGNILERFSAQQFPDLHSELNLSSLELGDSALYFCASSLGPAGALEAFFGQGTRLTVV.

DNA for the CDR3: TGTGCCAGCAGCTTGGATGGGGGCGGCACAGATACGCAGTATTTT. The encoded protein is CASSLDGGGTDTQYF. The chain carries TRBV5-8 and TRBJ2-3; possibly TRBD1 for D (6 bases). Per germline, CDR1 SGHTS and CDR2 YDEGEE. The CDR3 totals 15 residues. Trimming left V 0 bases short and J 1 base short, with 9 bases between.

The chain joins TRBV9 to TRBJ2-5; tentatively, D is TRBD1 (5 bases). The CDR3 totals 12 residues. The germline V and J ends were trimmed by 3 bases and 7 bases, with 10 bases remaining between them. The V gene's germline CDR1 is SGDLS and CDR2 YYNGEE. DNA for the CDR3: TGTGCCAGCAGCGGGGGCCTGGGGACCCAGTACTTC. Translation gives CASSGGLGTQYF.

The rearrangement joins TRBV5-6 to TRBJ2-1; D is unresolved. The CDR3 has 15 amino acids. Germline assignment: CDR1 SGHDT and CDR2 YYEEEE. Trimming left V 0 bases short and J 1 base short, with 8 bases between. This CDR3 is CASSLARWSYNEQFF. Here the CDR3 DNA reads TGTGCCAGCAGCTTGGCCAGATGGTCCTACAATGAGCAGTTCTTC. The variable domain in full, completed from reference TRBV5-6 and TRBJ2-1, reads DAGVTQSPTHLIKTRGQQVTLRCSPKSGHDTVSWYQQALGQGPQFIFQYYEEEERQRGNFPDRFSGHQFPNYSSELNVNALLLGDSALYLCASSLARWSYNEQFFGPGTRLTVL.

The chain joins TRBV19 to TRBJ2-1, with a weak D call TRBD1 (6 bases). There are 13 residues in the CDR3. CDR1 and CDR2 (germline): LNHDA, SQIVND (reference sequence). Trimming took 5 bases from V and 1 from J, leaving 6 bases between them. CDR3 amino acids: CASSQGSYNEQFF. The CDR3 nucleotides are TGTGCCAGTAGTCAGGGGTCCTACAATGAGCAGTTCTTC.

This chain joins TRBV6-1 and TRBJ1-6; 7 bases map to TRBD1. From germline, CDR1 is MNHNS and CDR2 SASEGT. The junction had 4 bases not matched to a gene; V was cut back by 6 bases and J by 5 bases. The CDR3 has 14 amino acids. The CDR3 DNA reads as TGTGCCAGCAGGGGACAGTCCAATAATTCACCCCTCCACTTT. It codes for CASRGQSNNSPLHF.

The J gene is TRBJ1-1, the V gene TRBV11-3; the match to TRBD1 covers 7 bases. J was trimmed by 4 bases and V by 2 bases; bases with no gene match: 7. The V gene's germline CDR1 is SGHNT and CDR2 YENEEA. The CDR3 is made up of 15 amino acids. The CDR3: CASSLYEGAITEAFF. The CDR3 DNA is TGTGCCAGCAGCTTATATGAGGGGGCTATCACTGAAGCTTTCTTT.

The gene calls are TRBV7-2 and TRBJ2-1; 10 positions match TRBD2. CDR3 size: 15 residues. Germline loops: CDR1 SGHTA, CDR2 FQGNSA. V was pared by 7 bases and J by 1 base, with 4 bases of the junction left unmatched. CDR3 residues: CASKLAGGSYNEQFF. The CDR3 coding sequence is TGTGCCAGCAAATTAGCGGGAGGATCCTACAATGAGCAGTTCTTC.

The genes are TRBV29-1 and TRBJ2-5, with D possibly TRBD1 on 5 matching bases. This CDR3 spans 13 amino acids. V shed 6 bases and J shed 2 bases, with 13 bases lying between them. Germline CDR1 and CDR2: SQVTM and ANQGSEA. DNA of the CDR3: TGCAGCGTCGTTCAGGGTGGACAAGAGACCCAGTACTTC. Amino acids: CSVVQGGQETQYF. Using reference TRBV29-1 and TRBJ2-5 for the parts outside the CDR3, the full variable domain is SAVISQKPSRDICQRGTSLTIQCQVDSQVTMMFWYRQQPGQSLTLIATANQGSEATYESGFVIDKFPISRPNLTFSTLTVSNMSPEDSSIYLCSVVQGGQETQYFGPGTRLLVL.

The rearrangement uses TRBV2 and TRBJ1-2; D call uncertain. V was clipped by 6 bases and J by 8 bases, with 13 bases between them. This CDR3 contains 12 residues. Germline CDR1 and CDR2: SNHLY and FYNNEI. CDR3 bases: TGTGCCAGCAGGATCCTAGCGGGAGGCTACACCTTC. It specifies CASRILAGGYTF.